This entry lists 3 T cell receptor beta chains sequenced from one sample in a study of tumor and adjacent non-tumor tissue in lung cancer. A modified ARM-PCR protocol with three rounds of nested PCR amplified TCRbeta. TCRdb independently ran MiXCR on the multiplex PCR reads; one entry per CDR3 protein. The sample lists approximately 120,000 distinct CDR3 sequences, 60% to 70% seen once, with 15% to 20% in the top ten. No cell sorting was done before RNA was extracted from the tissue. This non-tumor lung sample came from over 3 cm beyond the tumor edge. Material for sequencing was distant non-tumor lung tissue. These receptors came from a man between 60 and 75 years old with non-small cell lung cancer.

This clonotype was recorded at least ten times. In DNA, the CDR3 is TGTGCCAGCAGTTACACAATTTCCGGGACAGAGATAGTAAACACCGGGGAGCTGTTTTTT. Protein sequence: CASSYTISGTEIVNTGELFF. The chain couples TRBV6-5 to TRBJ2-2, with 7 nucleotides matching TRBD1. V was clipped by 2 bases and J by 2 bases; unmatched bases: 17. The CDR3 has 20 residues. Germline V gene data show CDR1 as MNHEY and CDR2 as SVGAGI.

This clonotype was seen only once. Germline and junction disagree at one end, which may indicate a read error. The chain links TRBV6-1 to TRBJ1-3; 8 bases map to TRBD1. The CDR3 length is 16 residues. The germline gives CDR1 MNHNS, CDR2 SASEGT. CDR3 sequence reads: CASSEAPGQAGNTICF. CDR3 nucleotides: TGTGCCAGCAGTGAAGCCCCGGGACAGGCTGGAAATACCATATGTTTT.

Details on this clonotype: Germline and junction disagree at one end, which may indicate a read error. The chain couples TRBV29-1 to TRBJ2-7, with 9 bases matching TRBD1. The CDR3 sequence is 13 residues long. Germline V gives CDR1 SQVTM, CDR2 ANQGSEA. CDR3 region: CSVDLGQGREQCF. In DNA, the CDR3 is TGCAGCGTTGACCTTGGACAGGGGAGAGAACAGTGCTTC.